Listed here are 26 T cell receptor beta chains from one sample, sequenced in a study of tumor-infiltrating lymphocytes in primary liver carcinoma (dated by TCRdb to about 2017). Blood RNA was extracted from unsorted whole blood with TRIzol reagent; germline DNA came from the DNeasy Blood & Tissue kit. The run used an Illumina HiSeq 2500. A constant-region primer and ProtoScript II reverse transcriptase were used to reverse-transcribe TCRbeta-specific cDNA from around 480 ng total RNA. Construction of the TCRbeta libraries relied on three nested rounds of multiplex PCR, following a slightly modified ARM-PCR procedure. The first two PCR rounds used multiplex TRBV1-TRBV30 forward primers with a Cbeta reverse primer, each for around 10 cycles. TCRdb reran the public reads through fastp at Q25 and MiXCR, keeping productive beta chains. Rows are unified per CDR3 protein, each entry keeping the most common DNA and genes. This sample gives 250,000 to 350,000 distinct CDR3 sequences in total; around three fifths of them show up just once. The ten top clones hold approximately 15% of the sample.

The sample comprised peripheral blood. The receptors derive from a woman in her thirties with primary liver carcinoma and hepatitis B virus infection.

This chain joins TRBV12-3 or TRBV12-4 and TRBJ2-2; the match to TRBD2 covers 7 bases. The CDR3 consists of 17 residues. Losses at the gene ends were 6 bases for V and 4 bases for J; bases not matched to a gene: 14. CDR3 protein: CASRLLSGWARTGELFF. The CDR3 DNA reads TGTGCCAGCAGACTCCTTAGCGGGTGGGCACGCACCGGGGAGCTGTTTTTT.

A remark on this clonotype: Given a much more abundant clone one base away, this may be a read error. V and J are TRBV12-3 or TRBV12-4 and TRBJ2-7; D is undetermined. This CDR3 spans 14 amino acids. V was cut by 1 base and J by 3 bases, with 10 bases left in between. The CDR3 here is CASSLGNSRYEQYF. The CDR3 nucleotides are TGTGCCAGCAGTTTAGGAAACAGCCGCTACGAGCAGTACTTC.

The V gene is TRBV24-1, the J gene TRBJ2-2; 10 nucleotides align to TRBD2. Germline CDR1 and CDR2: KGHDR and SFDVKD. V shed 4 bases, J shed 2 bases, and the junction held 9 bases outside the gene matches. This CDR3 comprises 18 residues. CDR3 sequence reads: CATSDFTSGETNTGELFF. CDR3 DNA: TGTGCCACCAGTGACTTCACTAGCGGGGAGACTAACACCGGGGAGCTGTTTTTT.

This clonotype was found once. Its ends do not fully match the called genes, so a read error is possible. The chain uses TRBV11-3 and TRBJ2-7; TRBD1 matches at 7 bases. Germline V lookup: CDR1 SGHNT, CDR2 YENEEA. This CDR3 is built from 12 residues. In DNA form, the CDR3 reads TGTGCCAGGAGCCGGGACAGACGGAGAATCGGGTTC. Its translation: CARSRDRRRIGF. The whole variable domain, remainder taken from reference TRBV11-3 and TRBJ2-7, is EAGVVQSPRYKIIEKKQPVAFWCNPISGHNTLYWYLQNLGQGPELLIRYENEEAVDDSQLPKDRFSAERLKGVDSTLKIQPAELGDSAVYLCARSRDRRRIGFGPGTRLTVT.

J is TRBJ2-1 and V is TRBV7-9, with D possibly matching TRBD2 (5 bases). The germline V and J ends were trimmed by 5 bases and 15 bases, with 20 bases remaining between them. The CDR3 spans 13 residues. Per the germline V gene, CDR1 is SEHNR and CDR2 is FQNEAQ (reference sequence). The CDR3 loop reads CASSTGQAGVWFF. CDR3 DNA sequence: TGTGCCAGCAGCACCGGGCAGGCGGGCGTTTGGTTCTTC.

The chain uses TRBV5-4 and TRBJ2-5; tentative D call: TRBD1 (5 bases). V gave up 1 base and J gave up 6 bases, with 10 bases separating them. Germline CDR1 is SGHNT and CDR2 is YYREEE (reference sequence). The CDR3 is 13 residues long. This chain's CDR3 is CASSLFSGKTQYF. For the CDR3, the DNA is TGTGCCAGCAGCTTGTTTTCAGGGAAGACCCAGTACTTC.

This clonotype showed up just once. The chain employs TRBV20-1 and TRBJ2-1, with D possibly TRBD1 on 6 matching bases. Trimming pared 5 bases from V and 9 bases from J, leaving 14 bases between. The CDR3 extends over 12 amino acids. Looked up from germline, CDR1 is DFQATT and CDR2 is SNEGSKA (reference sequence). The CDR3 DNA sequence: TGCAGTGCTGGGACACTAGGACCTGAGCAGTTCTTC. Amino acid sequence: CSAGTLGPEQFF.

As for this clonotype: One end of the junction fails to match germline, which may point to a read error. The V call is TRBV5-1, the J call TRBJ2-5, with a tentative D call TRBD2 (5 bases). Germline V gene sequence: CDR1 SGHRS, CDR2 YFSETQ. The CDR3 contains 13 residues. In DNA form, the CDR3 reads TGCGCCAGCAGGTACTTCGGGATGGAGAACCAGTACTTC. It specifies CASRYFGMENQYF.

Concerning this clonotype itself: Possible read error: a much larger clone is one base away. In DNA form, the CDR3 reads TGTGTCAGCAGTCCTCCGGGGCCCGAGCACGAGCAGTACTTC. It codes for CVSSPPGPEHEQYF. The V and J genes are TRBV12-3 or TRBV12-4 and TRBJ2-7; either TRBD1 or TRBD2 may fit D (5 bases each). The CDR3 loop spans 14 amino acids.

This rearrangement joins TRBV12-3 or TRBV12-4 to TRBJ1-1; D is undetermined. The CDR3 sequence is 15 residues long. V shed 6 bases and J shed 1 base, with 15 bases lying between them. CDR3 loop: CASRYGGSGNTEAFF. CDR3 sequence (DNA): TGTGCCAGCAGGTATGGAGGAAGCGGGAACACTGAAGCTTTCTTT.

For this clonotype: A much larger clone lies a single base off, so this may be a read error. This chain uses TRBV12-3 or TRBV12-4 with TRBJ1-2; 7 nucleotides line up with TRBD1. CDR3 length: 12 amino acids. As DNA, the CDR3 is TGTGTCAGCAGCCGACAGGGTTATGGCTACACCTTC. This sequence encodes CVSSRQGYGYTF.

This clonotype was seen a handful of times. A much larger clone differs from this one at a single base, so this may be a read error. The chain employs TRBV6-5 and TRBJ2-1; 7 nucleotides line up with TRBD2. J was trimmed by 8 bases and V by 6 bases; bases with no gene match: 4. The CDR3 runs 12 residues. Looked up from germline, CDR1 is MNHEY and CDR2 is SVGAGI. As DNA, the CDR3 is TGTGCCAGCAGGGGACTAACTGATGAGCAGTTCTTC. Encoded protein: CASRGLTDEQFF.

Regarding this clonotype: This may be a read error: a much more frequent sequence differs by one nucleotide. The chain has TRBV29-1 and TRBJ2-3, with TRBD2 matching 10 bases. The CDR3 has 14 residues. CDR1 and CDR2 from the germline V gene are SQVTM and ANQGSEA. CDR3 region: CSVIAGGRTDTRYF. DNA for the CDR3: TGCAGCGTTATAGCGGGAGGTAGGACAGATACGCGGTATTTT.

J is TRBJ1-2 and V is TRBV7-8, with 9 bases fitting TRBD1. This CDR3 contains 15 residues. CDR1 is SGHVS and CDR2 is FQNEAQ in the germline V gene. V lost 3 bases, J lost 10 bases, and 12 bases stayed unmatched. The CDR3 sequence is CASSLGTGGATDYTF. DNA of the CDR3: TGTGCCAGCAGCTTGGGAACAGGGGGCGCGACCGACTACACCTTC. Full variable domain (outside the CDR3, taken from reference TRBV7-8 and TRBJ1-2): GAGVSQSPRYKVAKRGQDVALRCDPISGHVSLFWYQQALGQGPEFLTYFQNEAQLDKSGLPSDRFFAERPEGSVSTLKIQRTQQEDSAVYLCASSLGTGGATDYTFGSGTRLTVV.

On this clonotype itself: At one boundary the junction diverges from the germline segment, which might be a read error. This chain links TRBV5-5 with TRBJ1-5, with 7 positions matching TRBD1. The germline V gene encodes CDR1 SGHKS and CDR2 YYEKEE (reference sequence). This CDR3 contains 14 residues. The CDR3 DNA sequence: TGTGTCAGCATGGTAGGGGGCTCGAATCAGCCCCGGCATTTT. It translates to CVSMVGGSNQPRHF.

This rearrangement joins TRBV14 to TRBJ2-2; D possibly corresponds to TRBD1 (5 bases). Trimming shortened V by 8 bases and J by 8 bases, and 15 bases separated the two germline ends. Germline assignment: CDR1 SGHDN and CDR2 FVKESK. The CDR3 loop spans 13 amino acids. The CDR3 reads CASCPQATGELFF. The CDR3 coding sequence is TGTGCCAGCTGCCCACAGGCCACAGGGGAGCTGTTTTTT.

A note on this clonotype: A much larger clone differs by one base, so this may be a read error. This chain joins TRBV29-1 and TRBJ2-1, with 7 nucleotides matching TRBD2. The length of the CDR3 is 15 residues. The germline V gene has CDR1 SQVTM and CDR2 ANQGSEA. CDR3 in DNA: TGCAGCGTTGAAAGGGCGGGAGAGTCCTACAATGAGCAGCTCTTC. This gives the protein CSVERAGESYNEQLF.

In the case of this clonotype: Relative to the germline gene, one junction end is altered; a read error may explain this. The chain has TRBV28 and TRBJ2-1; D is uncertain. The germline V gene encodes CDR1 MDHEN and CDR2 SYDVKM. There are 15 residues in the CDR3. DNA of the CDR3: TGTGCCAGTAGTCTGCCTGGGGTGAGCCACAATGAGCACTTCTTC. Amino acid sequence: CASSLPGVSHNEHFF.

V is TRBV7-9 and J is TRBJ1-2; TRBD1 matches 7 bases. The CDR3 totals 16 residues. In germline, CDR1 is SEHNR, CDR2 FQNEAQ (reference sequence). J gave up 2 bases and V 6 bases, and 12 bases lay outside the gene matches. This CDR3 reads CASSPTGTAKNYGYTF. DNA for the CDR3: TGTGCCAGCAGTCCTACCGGGACAGCCAAAAACTATGGCTACACCTTC.

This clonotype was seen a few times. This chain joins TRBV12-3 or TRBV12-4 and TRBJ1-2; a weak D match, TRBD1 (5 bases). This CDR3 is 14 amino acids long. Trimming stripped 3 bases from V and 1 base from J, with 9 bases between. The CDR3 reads CASSFRAFNYGYTF. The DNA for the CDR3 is TGTGCCAGCAGTTTCAGGGCCTTTAACTATGGCTACACCTTC.

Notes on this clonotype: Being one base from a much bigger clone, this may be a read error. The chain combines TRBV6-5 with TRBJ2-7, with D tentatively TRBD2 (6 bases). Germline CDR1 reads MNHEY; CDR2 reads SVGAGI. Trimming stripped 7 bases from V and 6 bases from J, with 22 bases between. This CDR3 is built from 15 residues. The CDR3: CASKCGTGLLAEQYF. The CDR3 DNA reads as TGTGCCAGCAAATGCGGGACTGGGCTTCTTGCCGAGCAGTACTTC.

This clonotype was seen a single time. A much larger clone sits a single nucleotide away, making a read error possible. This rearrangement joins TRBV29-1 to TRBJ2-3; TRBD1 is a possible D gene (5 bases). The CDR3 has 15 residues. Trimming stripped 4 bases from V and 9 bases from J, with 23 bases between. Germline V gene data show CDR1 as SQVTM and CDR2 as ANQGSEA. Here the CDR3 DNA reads TGCAGCGTTGCCACACAAAGGACAAGTGGTGCCACGCAGTATTTT. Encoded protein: CSVATQRTSGATQYF.

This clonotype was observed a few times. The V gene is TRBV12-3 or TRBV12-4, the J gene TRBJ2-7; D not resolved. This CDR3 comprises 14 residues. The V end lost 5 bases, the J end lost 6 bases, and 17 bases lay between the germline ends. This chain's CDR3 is CASSRLGTHSEQYF. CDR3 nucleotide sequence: TGTGCCAGCAGTCGATTGGGCACTCATTCCGAGCAGTACTTC.

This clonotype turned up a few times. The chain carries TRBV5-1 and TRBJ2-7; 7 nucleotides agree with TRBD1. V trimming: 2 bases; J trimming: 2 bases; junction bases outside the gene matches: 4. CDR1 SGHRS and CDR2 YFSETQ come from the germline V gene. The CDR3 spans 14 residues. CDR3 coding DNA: TGCGCCAGCAGCTTTTACCAGGGGGCCTACGAGCAGTACTTC. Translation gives CASSFYQGAYEQYF.

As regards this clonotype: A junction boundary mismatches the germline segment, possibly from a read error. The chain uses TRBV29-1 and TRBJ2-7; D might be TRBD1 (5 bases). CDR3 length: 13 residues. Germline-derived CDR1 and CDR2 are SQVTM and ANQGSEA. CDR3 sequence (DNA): TGCAGCGTTGATGTTTACCAGGGCGGCGAGCATTACTTC. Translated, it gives CSVDVYQGGEHYF.

Here the CDR3 DNA reads TGTGCCAGCAGTTACGGCGGGGGCTGGGTAGGAGTACCCAAAAACATTCAGTACTTC. This translates into CASSYGGGWVGVPKNIQYF. The chain couples TRBV6-6 to TRBJ2-4, with D maybe TRBD2 (7 bases). This CDR3 has 19 amino acids. The V gene's germline CDR1 is MNHNY and CDR2 SVGAGI (reference sequence). Trimming removed 2 bases from V and 2 bases from J, with 22 bases in between.